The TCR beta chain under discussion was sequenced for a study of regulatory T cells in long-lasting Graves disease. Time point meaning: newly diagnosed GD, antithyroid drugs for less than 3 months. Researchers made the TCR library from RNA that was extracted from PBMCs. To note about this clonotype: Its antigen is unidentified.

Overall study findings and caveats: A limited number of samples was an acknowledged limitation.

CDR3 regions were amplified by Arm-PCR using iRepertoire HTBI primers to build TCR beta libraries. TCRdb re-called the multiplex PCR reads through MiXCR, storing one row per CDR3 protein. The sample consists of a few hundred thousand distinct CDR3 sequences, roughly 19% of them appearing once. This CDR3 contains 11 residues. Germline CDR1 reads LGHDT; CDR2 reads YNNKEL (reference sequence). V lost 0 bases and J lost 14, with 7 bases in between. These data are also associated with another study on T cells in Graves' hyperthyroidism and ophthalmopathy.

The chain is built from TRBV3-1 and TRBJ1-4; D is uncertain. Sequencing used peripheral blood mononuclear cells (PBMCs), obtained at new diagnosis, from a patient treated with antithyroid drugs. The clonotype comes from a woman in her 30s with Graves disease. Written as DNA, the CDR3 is TGTGCCAGCAGCCAAGATCACAGTCTGTTTTTT. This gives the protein CASSQDHSLFF.